This paragraph covers one TCR beta chain sequence. The data are from a study of blood T cell repertoires in COVID-19. Study-wide context: Acute-phase and convalescent COVID-19 samples originated in the United States, Italy and Spain. The analysed material was cDNA or gDNA that came from T cells, B-cell-depleted T cells, or PBMCs.

Original processing notes: Reference gene primers were amplified, and this amplification served to estimate nucleated cell counts. Data came from immunoSEQ multiplex PCR; TCRdb stores just in-frame clones and leaves some out. V and J calls and clone size are those listed in that table; D and trimming were worked out from the DNA. The sample yields under 300,000 clones, approximately 90% seen once. Germline assignment: CDR1 MNHEY and CDR2 SVGAGI. The CDR3 spans 15 residues. V was clipped by 4 bases and J by 1 base, with 13 bases between them. This TCR was sampled from a man aged 25 to 45 who had recovered from COVID-19. The material sequenced was peripheral blood. The chain carries TRBV6-5 and TRBJ1-1; D possibly corresponds to TRBD1 (5 bases). CDR3 nucleotides: TGTGCCAGCAGTTCTCCTTCGGGGGGGAACACTGAAGCTTTCTTT. Encoded protein: CASSSPSGGNTEAFF.